A single sample gave rise to the 10 T cell receptor beta chains below, sequenced in a study of CD8+CD57+ T cells in acquired aplastic anemia (dated by TCRdb to 2016 to 2018). TCRdb names Illumina HiSeq 2000 as the instrument used. Genomic DNA was used as template for profiling of TCR beta VDJ combinations and CDR3 sequences. TCRdb applied fastp at Q25 and MiXCR to the public reads, then kept only in-frame beta chains. Merged by CDR3 protein, the rows form single entries marked with the most common genes and DNA. This sample holds approximately 300,000 distinct CDR3 sequences; approximately 58% were observed only once. The ten biggest clones cover roughly 1.3% of the sample. The patients picked for sequencing were ones in whom flow cytometry had shown an expansion of CD8+CD57+ cells. Sequencing was performed on sorted CD4+, CD8+, or CD8+CD57+ T cells (not recorded which) from PBMCs. These receptors were obtained from a human donor with aplastic anemia.

This chain connects TRBV24-1 to TRBJ2-2, with 9 nucleotides matching TRBD1. Trimming took 3 bases from V and 8 from J; bases not matched to a gene: 6. CDR3 length: 15 residues. CDR1 and CDR2 (germline): KGHDR, SFDVKD. CDR3 nucleotide sequence: TGTGCCACCAGTGATGGGACAGGGCGTCTAGGGGAGCTGTTTTTT. Encoded protein: CATSDGTGRLGELFF.

This clonotype was counted ten times or more. The CDR3, as DNA: TGTGCCAGCAGCTTAGGGCTAGCGGGGGGAAGCTCCTACGAGCAGTACTTC. Its translation is CASSLGLAGGSSYEQYF. The chain links TRBV7-2 to TRBJ2-7; 11 nucleotides agree with TRBD2. The CDR3 contains 17 residues. Trimming removed 1 base from V and 0 bases from J; junction bases left unmatched: 5. Germline CDR1 is SGHTA and CDR2 is FQGNSA.

This clonotype was found many times. The chain combines TRBV7-3 with TRBJ2-3; TRBD2 aligns across 11 bases. The V and J ends lost 1 base and 0 bases, in that order; junction bases with no gene match: 12. The CDR3 spans 20 residues. Germline V gene lookup returns CDR1 SGHTA and CDR2 FQGTGA. This chain's CDR3 is CASSLSPFLASGRSTDTQYF. CDR3 coding DNA: TGTGCCAGCAGCTTAAGCCCCTTTTTGGCTAGCGGGAGGAGCACAGATACGCAGTATTTT.

The V call is TRBV7-9, the J call TRBJ1-2, with 9 bases matching TRBD1. After removal of 5 bases from V and 7 bases from J, the junction contained 8 bases not matched to a gene. Germline V lookup: CDR1 SEHNR, CDR2 FQNEAQ (reference sequence). The CDR3 totals 14 residues. The CDR3 sequence: CASSPQRTGAGYTF. In DNA form, the CDR3 reads TGTGCCAGCAGCCCCCAGCGGACAGGGGCTGGCTACACCTTC.

Comments on this clonotype: The junction and the germline gene differ at one end; a read error may be behind it. As DNA, the CDR3 is TGTGCCAGCAGCGTAGCAGGGGATGAGCAGCTCTTC. Protein: CASSVAGDEQLF. The J gene is TRBJ2-1, the V gene TRBV9; D might be TRBD1 (6 bases). The CDR3 extends over 12 amino acids. Germline values: CDR1 SGDLS, CDR2 YYNGEE.

This clonotype was observed a handful of times. The chain uses TRBV5-6 and TRBJ1-4; 9 positions agree with TRBD1. CDR1 SGHDT and CDR2 YYEEEE come from the germline V gene. The CDR3 runs to 14 residues. Trimming took 4 bases from V and 8 from J; bases not matched to a gene: 6. CDR3 coding DNA: TGTGCCAGCAGCGTGGGACAGGGCGGGGAAAAACTGTTTTTT. Translation: CASSVGQGGEKLFF.

The chain couples TRBV5-1 to TRBJ2-7, with TRBD1 as a possible D gene (5 bases). The CDR3 loop spans 14 amino acids. Germline V gene sequence: CDR1 SGHRS, CDR2 YFSETQ. Trimming took 0 bases from V and 2 from J, leaving 9 bases between them. The CDR3 nucleotides read TGCGCCAGCAGCTTGGCTATAGGGGCCTACGAGCAGTACTTC. Translation gives CASSLAIGAYEQYF. The entire variable domain, with the rest obtained from reference TRBV5-1 and TRBJ2-7, is as follows: KAGVTQTPRYLIKTRGQQVTLSCSPISGHRSVSWYQQTPGQGLQFLFEYFSETQRNKGNFPGRFSGRQFSNSRSEMNVSTLELGDSALYLCASSLAIGAYEQYFGPGTRLTVT.

V and J are TRBV7-9 and TRBJ1-5; a possible D gene is TRBD1 (5 bases). This CDR3 contains 13 residues. Trimming removed 5 bases from V and 5 bases from J, with 10 bases in between. Germline lookup yields CDR1 SEHNR and CDR2 FQNEAQ (reference sequence). CDR3 nucleotides: TGTGCCAGCAGCCATGACAGAGATCAGCCCCAGCATTTT. Its translation: CASSHDRDQPQHF.

V is TRBV9 and J is TRBJ2-2; D gene ambiguous. The CDR3 is 14 amino acids. Germline V CDR1 and CDR2: SGDLS, YYNGEE. Trimming took 3 bases from V and 4 from J, leaving 10 bases between them. CDR3 DNA: TGTGCCAGCAGCGGTTCGAGAAGCACCGGGGAGCTGTTTTTT. This codes for CASSGSRSTGELFF. Filled out from reference TRBV9 and TRBJ2-2, the complete variable domain reads DSGVTQTPKHLITATGQRVTLRCSPRSGDLSVYWYQQSLDQGLQFLIQYYNGEERAKGNILERFSAQQFPDLHSELNLSSLELGDSALYFCASSGSRSTGELFFGEGSRLTVL.

This clonotype was seen more than once but under ten times. The chain couples TRBV5-4 to TRBJ1-2; the match to TRBD1 covers 7 bases. Germline V gives CDR1 SGHNT, CDR2 YYREEE (reference sequence). V was clipped by 0 bases and J by 2 bases; unmatched bases: 4. This CDR3 is 15 amino acids long. In DNA, the CDR3 is TGTGCCAGCAGCTTGGGACAGGGAGAGAACTATGGCTACACCTTC. Its translation: CASSLGQGENYGYTF.